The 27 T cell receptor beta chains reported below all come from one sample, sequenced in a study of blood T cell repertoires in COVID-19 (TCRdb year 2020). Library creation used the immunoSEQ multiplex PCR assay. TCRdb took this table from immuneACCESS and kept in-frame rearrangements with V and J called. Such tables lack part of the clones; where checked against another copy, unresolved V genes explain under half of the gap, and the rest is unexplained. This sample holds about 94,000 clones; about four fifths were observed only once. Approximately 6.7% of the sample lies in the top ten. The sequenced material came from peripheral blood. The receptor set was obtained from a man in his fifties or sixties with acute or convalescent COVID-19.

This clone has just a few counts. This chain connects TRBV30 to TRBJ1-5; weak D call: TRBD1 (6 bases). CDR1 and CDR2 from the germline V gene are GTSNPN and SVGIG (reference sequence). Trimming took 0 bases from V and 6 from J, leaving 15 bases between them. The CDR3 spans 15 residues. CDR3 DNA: TGTGCCTGGAGTGTTGGGGGGGCGGGTCGTCAGCCCCAGCATTTT. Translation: CAWSVGGAGRQPQHF.

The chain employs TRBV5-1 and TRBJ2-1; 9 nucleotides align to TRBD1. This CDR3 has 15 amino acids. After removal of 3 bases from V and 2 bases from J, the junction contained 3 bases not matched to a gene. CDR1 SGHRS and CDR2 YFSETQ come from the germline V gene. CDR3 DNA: TGCGCCAGCAGCTCCGGGACAGGGACCTACAATGAGCAGTTCTTC. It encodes CASSSGTGTYNEQFF.

The CDR3 DNA sequence: TGTGCCAGCGCGACAGGGGGCAGGGGCTACACCTTC. Protein: CASATGGRGYTF. This chain joins TRBV3-1 (or the pseudogene TRBV3-2) and TRBJ1-2; 10 bases fit TRBD1. Trimming took 8 bases from V and 8 from J; bases not matched to a gene: 5. This CDR3 has 12 residues. From germline, CDR1 is LGHDT and CDR2 YNNKEL (reference sequence).

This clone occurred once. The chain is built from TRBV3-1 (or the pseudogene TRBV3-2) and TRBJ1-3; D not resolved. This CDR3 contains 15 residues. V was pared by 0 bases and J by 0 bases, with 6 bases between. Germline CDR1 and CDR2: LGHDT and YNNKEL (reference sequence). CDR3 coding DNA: TGTGCCAGCAGCCAAGATCACGGCTCTGGAAACACCATATATTTT. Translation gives CASSQDHGSGNTIYF.

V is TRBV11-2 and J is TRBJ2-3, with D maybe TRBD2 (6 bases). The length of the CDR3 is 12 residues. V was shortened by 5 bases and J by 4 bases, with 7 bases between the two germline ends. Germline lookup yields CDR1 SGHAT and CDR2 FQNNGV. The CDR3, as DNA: TGTGCCAGCAGCCGGGGGTCAGATACGCAGTATTTT. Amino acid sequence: CASSRGSDTQYF.

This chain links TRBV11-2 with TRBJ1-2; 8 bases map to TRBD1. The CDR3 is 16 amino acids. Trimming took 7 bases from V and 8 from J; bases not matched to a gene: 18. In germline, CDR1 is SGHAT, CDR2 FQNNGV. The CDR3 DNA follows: TGTGCCAGCACCCCAAGGGTATTGGGGACAGGATTCGGCTACACCTTC. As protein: CASTPRVLGTGFGYTF. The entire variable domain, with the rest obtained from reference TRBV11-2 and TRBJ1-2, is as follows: EAGVAQSPRYKIIEKRQSVAFWCNPISGHATLYWYQQILGQGPKLLIQFQNNGVVDDSQLPKDRFSAERLKGVDSTLKIQPAKLEDSAVYLCASTPRVLGTGFGYTFGSGTRLTVV.

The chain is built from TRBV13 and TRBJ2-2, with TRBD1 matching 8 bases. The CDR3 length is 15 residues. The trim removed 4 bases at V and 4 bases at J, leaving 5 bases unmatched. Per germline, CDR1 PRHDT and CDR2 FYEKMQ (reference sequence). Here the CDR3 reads CASSSRTGTTGELFF. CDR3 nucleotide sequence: TGTGCCAGCAGCTCCCGGACAGGGACCACCGGGGAGCTGTTTTTT.

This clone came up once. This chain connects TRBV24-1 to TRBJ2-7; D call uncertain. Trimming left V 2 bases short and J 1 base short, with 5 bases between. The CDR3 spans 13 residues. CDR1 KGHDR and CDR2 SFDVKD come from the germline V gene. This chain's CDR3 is CATSDYGSYEQYF. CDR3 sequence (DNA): TGTGCCACCAGTGATTACGGGTCCTACGAGCAGTACTTC.

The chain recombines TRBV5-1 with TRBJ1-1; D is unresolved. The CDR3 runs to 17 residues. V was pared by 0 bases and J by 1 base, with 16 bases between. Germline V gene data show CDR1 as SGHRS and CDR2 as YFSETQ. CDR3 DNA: TGCGCCAGCAGCTTGGACGGGGTCGTTTACACGAACACTGAAGCTTTCTTT. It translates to CASSLDGVVYTNTEAFF.

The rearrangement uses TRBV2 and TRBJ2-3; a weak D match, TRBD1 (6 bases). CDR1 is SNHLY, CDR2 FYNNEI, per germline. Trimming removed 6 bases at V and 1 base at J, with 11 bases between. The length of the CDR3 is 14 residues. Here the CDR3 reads CASSWDKGTDTQYF. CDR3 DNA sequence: TGTGCCAGCAGCTGGGACAAGGGCACAGATACGCAGTATTTT.

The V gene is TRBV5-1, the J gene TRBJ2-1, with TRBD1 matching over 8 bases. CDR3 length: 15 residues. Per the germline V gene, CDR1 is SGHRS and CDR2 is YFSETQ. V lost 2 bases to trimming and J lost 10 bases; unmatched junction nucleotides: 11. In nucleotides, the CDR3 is TGCGCCAGCAGCTTAGGCAGGGGGCTTCTCCGGGAGCAGTTCTTC. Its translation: CASSLGRGLLREQFF.

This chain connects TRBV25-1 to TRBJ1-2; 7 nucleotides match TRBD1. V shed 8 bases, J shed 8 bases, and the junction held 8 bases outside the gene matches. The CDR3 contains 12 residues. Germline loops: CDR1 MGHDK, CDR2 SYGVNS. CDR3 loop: CASQGQNGGYTF. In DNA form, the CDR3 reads TGTGCCAGCCAGGGACAGAACGGCGGCTACACCTTC.

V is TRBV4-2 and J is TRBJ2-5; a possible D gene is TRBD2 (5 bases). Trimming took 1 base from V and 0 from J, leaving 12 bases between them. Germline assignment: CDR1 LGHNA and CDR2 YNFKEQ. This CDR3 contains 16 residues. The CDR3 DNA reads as TGTGCCAGCAGCCAAGCGGCCGGGGTCAACCAAGAGACCCAGTACTTC. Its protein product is CASSQAAGVNQETQYF.

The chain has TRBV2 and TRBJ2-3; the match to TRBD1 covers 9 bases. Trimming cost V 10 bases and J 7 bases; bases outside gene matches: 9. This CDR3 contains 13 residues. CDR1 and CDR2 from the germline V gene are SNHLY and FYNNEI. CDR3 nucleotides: TGTGCCACCCGGGACAGGGATGTATATACGCAGTATTTT. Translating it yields CATRDRDVYTQYF.

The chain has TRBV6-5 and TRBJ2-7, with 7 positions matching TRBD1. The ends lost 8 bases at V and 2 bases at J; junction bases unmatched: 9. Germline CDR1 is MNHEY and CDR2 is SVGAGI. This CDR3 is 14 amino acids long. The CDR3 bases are TGTGCCAGCTCCTGGGACAGACTAACCTACGAGCAGTACTTC. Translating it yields CASSWDRLTYEQYF.

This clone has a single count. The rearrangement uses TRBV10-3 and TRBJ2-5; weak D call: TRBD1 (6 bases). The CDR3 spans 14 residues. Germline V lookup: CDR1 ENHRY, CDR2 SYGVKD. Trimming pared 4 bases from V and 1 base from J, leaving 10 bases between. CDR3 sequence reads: CAISASTGQETQYF. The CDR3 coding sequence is TGTGCCATCAGTGCCTCGACAGGCCAAGAGACCCAGTACTTC.

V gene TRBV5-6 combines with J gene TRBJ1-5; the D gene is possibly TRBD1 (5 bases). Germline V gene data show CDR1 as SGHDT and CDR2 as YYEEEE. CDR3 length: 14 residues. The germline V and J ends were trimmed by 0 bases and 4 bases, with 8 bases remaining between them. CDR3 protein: CASSLGQLNQPQHF. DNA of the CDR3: TGTGCCAGCAGCTTGGGACAGTTGAATCAGCCCCAGCATTTT.

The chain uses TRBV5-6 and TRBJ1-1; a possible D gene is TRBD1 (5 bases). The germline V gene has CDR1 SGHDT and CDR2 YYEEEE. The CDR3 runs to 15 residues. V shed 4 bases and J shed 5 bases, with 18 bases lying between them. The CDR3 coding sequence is TGTGCCAGCAGCCGACCGGACACAGATTCAACTGAAGCTTTCTTT. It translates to CASSRPDTDSTEAFF. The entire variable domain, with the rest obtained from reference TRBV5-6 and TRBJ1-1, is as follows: DAGVTQSPTHLIKTRGQQVTLRCSPKSGHDTVSWYQQALGQGPQFIFQYYEEEERQRGNFPDRFSGHQFPNYSSELNVNALLLGDSALYLCASSRPDTDSTEAFFGQGTRLTVV.

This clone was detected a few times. The CDR3 sequence: CASSLIQGTEAFF. As DNA, the CDR3 is TGCGCCAGCAGCCTAATACAGGGAACTGAAGCTTTCTTT. This rearrangement joins TRBV5-1 to TRBJ1-1; D is perhaps TRBD1 (6 bases). The ends were cut back, 4 bases at V and 5 bases at J, with 12 bases in the middle. The CDR3 spans 13 residues. Germline V gene data show CDR1 as SGHRS and CDR2 as YFSETQ.

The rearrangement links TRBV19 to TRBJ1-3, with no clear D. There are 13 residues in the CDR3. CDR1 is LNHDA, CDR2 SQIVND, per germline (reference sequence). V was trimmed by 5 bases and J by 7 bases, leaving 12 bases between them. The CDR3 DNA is TGTGCCAGTAGTCCGAGCGGTGGGAACACCATATATTTT. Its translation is CASSPSGGNTIYF.

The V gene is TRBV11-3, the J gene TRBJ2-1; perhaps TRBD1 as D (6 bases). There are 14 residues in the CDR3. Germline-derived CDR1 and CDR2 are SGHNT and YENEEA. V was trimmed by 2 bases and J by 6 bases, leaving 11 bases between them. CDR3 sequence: CASSLSGTRNEQFF. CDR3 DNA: TGTGCCAGCAGCTTATCCGGGACACGCAATGAGCAGTTCTTC.

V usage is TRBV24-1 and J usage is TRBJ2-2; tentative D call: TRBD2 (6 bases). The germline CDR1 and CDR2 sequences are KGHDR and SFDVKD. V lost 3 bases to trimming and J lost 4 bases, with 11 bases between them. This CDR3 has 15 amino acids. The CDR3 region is CATSDAGFSTGELFF. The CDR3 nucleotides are TGTGCCACCAGTGATGCGGGGTTCAGCACCGGGGAGCTGTTTTTT.

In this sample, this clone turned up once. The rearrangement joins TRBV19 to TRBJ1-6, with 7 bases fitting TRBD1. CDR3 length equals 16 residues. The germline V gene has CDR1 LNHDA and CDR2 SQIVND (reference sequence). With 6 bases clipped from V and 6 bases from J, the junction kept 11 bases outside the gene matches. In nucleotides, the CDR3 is TGTGCCAGTAGACCCCCCGGGACAGCCGTTAATTCACCCCTCCACTTT. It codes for CASRPPGTAVNSPLHF.

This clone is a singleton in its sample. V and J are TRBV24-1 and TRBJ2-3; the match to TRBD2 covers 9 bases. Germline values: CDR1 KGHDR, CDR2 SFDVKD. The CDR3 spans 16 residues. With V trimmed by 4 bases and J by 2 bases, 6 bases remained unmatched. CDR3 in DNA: TGTGCCACCAGTGAGTTCGCGGGGGGGATCACAGATACGCAGTATTTT. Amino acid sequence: CATSEFAGGITDTQYF.

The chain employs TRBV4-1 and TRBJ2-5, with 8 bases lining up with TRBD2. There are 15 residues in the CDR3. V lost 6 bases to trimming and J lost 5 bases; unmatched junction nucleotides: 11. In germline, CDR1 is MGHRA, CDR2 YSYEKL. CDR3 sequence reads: CASRVTGLEQETQYF. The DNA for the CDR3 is TGCGCCAGCAGAGTCACGGGACTAGAGCAGGAGACCCAGTACTTC.

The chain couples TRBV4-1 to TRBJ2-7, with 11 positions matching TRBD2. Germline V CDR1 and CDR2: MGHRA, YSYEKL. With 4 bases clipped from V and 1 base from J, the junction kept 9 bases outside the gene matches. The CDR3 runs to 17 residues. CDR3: CASSRVASGGPSYEQYF. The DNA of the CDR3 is TGCGCCAGCAGCCGAGTTGCTAGCGGGGGGCCTTCCTACGAGCAGTACTTC.

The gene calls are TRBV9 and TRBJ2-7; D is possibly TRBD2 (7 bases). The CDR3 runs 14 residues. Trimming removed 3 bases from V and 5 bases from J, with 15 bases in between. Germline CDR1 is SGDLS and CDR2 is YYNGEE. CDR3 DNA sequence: TGTGCCAGCAGCGCAAGGGGGGGCCGAGACGAGCAGTACTTC. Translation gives CASSARGGRDEQYF.